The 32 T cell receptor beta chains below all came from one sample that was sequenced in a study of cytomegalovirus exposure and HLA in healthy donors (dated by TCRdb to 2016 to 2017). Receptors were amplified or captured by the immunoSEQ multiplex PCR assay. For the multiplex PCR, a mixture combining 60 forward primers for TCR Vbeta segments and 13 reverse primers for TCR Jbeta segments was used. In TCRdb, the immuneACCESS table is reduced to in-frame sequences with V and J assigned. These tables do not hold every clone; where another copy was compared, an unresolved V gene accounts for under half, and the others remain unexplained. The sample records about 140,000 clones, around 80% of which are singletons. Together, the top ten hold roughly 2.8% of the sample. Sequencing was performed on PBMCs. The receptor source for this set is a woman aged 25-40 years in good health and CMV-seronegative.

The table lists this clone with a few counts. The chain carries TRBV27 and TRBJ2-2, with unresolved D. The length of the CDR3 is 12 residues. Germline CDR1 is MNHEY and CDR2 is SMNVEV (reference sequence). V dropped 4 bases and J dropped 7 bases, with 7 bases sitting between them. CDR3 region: CASSSPYGELFF. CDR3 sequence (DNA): TGTGCCAGCAGTTCCCCTTACGGGGAGCTGTTTTTT.

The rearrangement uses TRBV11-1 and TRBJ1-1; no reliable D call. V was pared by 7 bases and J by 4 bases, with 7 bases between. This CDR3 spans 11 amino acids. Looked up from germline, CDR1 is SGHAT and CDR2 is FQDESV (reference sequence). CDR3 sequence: CASTPSTEAFF. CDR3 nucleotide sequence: TGTGCCAGCACTCCCAGCACTGAAGCTTTCTTT.

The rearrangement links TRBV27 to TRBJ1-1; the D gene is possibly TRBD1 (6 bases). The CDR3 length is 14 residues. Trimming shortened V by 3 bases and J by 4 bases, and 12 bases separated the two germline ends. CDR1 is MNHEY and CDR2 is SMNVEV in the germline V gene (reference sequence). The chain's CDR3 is CASSLTTGGTEAFF. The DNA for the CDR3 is TGTGCCAGCAGTTTGACGACAGGCGGCACTGAAGCTTTCTTT.

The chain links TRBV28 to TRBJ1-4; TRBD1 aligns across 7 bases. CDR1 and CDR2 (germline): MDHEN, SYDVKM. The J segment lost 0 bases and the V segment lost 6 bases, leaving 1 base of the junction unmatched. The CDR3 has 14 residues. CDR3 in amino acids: CASRGQATNEKLFF. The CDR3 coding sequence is TGTGCCAGCAGAGGACAGGCAACTAATGAAAAACTGTTTTTT.

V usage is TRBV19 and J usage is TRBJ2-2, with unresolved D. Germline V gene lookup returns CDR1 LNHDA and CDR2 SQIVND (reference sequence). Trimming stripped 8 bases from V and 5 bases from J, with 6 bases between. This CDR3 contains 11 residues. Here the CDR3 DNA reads TGTGCCAGTGGCAAAACCGGGGAGCTGTTTTTT. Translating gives CASGKTGELFF. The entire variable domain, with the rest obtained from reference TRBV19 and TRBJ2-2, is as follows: DGGITQSPKYLFRKEGQNVTLSCEQNLNHDAMYWYRQDPGQGLRLIYYSQIVNDFQKGDIAEGYSVSREKKESFPLTVTSAQKNPTAFYLCASGKTGELFFGEGSRLTVL.

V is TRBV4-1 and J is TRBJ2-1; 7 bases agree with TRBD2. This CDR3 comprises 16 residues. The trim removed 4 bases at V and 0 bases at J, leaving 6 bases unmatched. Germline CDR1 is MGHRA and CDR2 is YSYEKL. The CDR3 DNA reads TGCGCCAGCAGCCTCGGGGCTAGCGGCTCCTACAATGAGCAGTTCTTC. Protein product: CASSLGASGSYNEQFF.

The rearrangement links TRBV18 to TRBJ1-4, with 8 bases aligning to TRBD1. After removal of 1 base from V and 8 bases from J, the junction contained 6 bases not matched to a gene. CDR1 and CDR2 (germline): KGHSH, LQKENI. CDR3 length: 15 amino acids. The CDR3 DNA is TGTGCCAGCTCACCACTCGCCGGGACAGGCGAAAAACTGTTTTTT. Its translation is CASSPLAGTGEKLFF.

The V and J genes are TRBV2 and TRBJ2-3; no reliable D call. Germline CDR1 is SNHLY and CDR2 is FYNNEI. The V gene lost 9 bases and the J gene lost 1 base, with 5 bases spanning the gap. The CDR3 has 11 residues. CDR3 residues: CASRGTDTQYF. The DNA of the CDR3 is TGTGCCAGTAGAGGCACAGATACGCAGTATTTT.

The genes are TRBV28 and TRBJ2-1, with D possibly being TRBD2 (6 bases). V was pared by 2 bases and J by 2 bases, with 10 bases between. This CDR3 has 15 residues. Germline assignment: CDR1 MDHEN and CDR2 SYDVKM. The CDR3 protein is CASSLGAGTYNEQFF. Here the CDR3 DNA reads TGTGCCAGCAGTTTAGGGGCGGGAACCTACAATGAGCAGTTCTTC.

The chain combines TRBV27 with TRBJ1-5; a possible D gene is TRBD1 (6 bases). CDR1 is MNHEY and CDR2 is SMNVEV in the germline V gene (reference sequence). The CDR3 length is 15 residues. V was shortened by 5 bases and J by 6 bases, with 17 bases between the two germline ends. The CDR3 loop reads CASSGGAGKSQPQHF. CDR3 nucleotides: TGTGCCAGCAGTGGGGGGGCAGGGAAATCTCAGCCCCAGCATTTT.

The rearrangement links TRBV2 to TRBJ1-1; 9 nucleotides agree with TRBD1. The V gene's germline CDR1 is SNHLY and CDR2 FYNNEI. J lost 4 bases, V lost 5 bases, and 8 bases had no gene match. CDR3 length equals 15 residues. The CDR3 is CASSPRTGASTEAFF. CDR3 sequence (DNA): TGTGCCAGCAGTCCTCGGACAGGGGCGTCCACTGAAGCTTTCTTT.

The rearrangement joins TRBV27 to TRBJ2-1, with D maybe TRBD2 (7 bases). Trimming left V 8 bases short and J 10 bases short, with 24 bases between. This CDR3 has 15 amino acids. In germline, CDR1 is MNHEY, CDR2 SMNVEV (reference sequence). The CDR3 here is CASRDPWGGLGEQFF. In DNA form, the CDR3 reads TGTGCCAGCCGAGACCCCTGGGGGGGGCTAGGGGAGCAGTTCTTC.

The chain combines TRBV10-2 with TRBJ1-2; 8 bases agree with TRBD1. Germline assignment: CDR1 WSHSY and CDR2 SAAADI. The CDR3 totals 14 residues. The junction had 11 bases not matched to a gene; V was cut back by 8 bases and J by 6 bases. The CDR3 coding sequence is TGCGCCAGCGCAAGGACAGGGACGCGGGATGGCTACACCTTC. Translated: CASARTGTRDGYTF.

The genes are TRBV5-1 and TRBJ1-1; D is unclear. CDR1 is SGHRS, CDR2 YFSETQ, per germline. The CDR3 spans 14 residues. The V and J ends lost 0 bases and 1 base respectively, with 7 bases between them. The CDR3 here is CASSLGAGNTEAFF. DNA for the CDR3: TGCGCCAGCAGCTTGGGTGCAGGGAACACTGAAGCTTTCTTT.

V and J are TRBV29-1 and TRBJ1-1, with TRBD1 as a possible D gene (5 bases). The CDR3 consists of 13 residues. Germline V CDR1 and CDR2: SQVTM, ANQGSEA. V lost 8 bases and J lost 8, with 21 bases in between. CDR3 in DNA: TGCAGCTCTGAGCGGGGGGATAACCTAGAAGCTTTCTTT. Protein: CSSERGDNLEAFF.

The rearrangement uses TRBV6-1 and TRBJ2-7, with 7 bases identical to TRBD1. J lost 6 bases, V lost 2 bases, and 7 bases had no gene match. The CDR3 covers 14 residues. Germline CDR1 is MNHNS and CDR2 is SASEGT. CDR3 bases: TGTGCCAGCAGTGAATTTTGGGCAGGGGGCGAGCAGTACTTC. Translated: CASSEFWAGGEQYF.

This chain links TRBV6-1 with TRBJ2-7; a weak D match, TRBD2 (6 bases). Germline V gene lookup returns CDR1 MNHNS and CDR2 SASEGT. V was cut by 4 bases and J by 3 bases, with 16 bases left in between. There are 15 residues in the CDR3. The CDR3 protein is CASSVYLWDFYEQYF. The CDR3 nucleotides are TGTGCCAGCAGTGTCTACTTGTGGGACTTCTACGAGCAGTACTTC.

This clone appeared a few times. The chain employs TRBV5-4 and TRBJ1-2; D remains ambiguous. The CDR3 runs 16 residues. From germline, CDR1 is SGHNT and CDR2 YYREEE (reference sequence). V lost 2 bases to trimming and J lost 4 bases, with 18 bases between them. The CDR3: CASSLGGAPTRYGYTF. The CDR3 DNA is TGTGCCAGCAGCTTAGGCGGAGCCCCGACTCGCTATGGCTACACCTTC.

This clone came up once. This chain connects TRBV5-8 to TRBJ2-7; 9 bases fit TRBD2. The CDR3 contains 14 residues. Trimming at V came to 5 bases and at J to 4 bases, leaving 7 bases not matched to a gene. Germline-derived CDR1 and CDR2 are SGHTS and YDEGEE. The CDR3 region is CASRMLAGKYEQYF. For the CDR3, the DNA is TGTGCCAGCAGGATGCTAGCGGGAAAATACGAGCAGTACTTC. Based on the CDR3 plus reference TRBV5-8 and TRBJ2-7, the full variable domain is EAGVTQSPTHLIKTRGQQATLRCSPISGHTSVYWYQQALGLGLQFLLWYDEGEERNRGNFPPRFSGRQFPNYSSELNVNALELEDSALYLCASRMLAGKYEQYFGPGTRLTVT.

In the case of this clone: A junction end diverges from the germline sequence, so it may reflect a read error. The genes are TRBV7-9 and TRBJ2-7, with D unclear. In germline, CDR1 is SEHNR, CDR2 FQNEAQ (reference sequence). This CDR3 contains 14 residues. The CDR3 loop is CSSSFSRIDYEQYF. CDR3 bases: TGTTCCAGCAGCTTCTCCAGAATCGACTACGAGCAGTACTTC. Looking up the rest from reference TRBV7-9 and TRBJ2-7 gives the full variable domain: DTGVSQNPRHKITKRGQNVTFRCDPISEHNRLYWYRQTLGQGPEFLTYFQNEAQLEKSRLLSDRFSAERPKGSFSTLEIQRTEQGDSAMYLCSSSFSRIDYEQYFGPGTRLTVT.

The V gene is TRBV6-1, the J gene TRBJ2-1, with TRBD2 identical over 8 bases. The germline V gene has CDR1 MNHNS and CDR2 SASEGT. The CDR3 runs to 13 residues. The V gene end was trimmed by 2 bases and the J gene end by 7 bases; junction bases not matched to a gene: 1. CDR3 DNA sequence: TGTGCCAGCAGTGAACGACTAGCGAATGAGCAGTTCTTC. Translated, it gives CASSERLANEQFF.

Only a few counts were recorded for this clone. CDR3 residues: CAWSGQTEAFF. The CDR3 nucleotides are TGTGCCTGGAGTGGGCAAACTGAAGCTTTCTTT. The chain recombines TRBV30 with TRBJ1-1; D uncertain. Trimming removed 1 base at V and 5 bases at J, with 5 bases between. Per germline, CDR1 GTSNPN and CDR2 SVGIG (reference sequence). CDR3 size: 11 residues.

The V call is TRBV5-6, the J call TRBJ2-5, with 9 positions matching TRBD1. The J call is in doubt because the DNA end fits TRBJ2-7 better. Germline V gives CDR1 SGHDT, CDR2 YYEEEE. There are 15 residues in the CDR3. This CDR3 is CASSHPGQGPYEQYF. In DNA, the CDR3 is TGTGCCAGCAGCCATCCGGGACAGGGACCCTACGAGCAGTACTTC.

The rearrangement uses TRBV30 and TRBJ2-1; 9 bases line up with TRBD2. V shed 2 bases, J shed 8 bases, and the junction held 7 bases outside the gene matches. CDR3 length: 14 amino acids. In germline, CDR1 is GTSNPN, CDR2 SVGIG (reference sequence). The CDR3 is CAWSKAGGRDEQFF. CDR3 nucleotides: TGTGCCTGGAGTAAGGCGGGAGGGCGGGATGAGCAGTTCTTC.

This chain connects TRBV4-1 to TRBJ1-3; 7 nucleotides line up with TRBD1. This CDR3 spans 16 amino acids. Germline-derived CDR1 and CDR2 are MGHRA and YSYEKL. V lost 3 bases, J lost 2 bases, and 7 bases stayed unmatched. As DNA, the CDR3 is TGCGCCAGCAGCCACACAACAGGGGACGCTGGAAACACCATATATTTT. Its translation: CASSHTTGDAGNTIYF.

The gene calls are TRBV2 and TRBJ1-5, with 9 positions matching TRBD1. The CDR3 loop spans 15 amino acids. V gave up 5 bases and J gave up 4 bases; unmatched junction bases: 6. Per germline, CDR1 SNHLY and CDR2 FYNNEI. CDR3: CASSISGQGNQPQHF. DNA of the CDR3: TGTGCCAGCAGTATATCGGGACAGGGTAATCAGCCCCAGCATTTT.

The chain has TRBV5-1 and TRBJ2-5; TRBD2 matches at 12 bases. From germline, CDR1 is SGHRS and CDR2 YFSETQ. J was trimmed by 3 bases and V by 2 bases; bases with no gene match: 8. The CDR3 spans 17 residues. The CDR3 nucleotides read TGCGCCAGCAGCTTTCTGAGACTAGCGGGAGTGGAAGAGACCCAGTACTTC. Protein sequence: CASSFLRLAGVEETQYF.

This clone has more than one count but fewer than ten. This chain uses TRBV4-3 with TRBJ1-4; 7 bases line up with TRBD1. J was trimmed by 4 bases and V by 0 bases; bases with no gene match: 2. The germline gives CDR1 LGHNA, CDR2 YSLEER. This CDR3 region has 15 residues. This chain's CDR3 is CASSQEGQFNEKLFF. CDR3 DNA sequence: TGCGCCAGCAGCCAAGAGGGACAGTTTAATGAAAAACTGTTTTTT.

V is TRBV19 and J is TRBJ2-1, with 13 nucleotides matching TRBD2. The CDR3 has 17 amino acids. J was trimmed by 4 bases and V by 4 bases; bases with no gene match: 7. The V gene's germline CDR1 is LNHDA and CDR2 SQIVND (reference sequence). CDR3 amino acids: CASSTRLAGGRYNEQFF. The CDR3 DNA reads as TGTGCCAGTAGTACCCGACTAGCGGGAGGTCGGTACAATGAGCAGTTCTTC.

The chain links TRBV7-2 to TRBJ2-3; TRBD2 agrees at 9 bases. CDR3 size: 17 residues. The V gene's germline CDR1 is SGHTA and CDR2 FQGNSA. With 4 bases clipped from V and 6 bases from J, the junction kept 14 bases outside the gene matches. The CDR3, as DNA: TGTGCCAGCAGCTCACGGACTAGCGAACATCTCCGGGATACGCAGTATTTT. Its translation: CASSSRTSEHLRDTQYF.

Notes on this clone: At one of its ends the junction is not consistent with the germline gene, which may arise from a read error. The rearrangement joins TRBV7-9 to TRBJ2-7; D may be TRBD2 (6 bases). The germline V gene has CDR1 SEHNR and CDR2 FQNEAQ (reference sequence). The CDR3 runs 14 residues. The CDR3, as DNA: TGTTCCAGCAGCCTGGGGGGAGGTACCGACGAGCAGTACTTC. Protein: CSSSLGGGTDEQYF.

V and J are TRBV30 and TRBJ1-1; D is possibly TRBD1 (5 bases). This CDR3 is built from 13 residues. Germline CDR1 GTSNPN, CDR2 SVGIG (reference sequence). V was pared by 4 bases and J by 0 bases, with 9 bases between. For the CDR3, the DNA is TGTGCCTGGAAGCGACAGATGAACACTGAAGCTTTCTTT. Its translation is CAWKRQMNTEAFF.